The 27 T cell receptor beta chains presented below share a single source sample, sequenced in a study of T cell changes during pregnancy in multiple sclerosis. Data came from immunoSEQ multiplex PCR; TCRdb stores just in-frame clones and leaves some out. The sample consists of about 80,000 clones, around 90% of them appearing once. This specimen consisted of CD4+ T cells from peripheral blood mononuclear cells, obtained before pregnancy. These receptors all stem from a female donor with multiple sclerosis, enrolled in a pregnancy study.

The J gene is TRBJ1-2, the V gene TRBV16, with a possible D match to TRBD1 (6 bases). The germline gives CDR1 KGHSY, CDR2 FQNENV. This CDR3 comprises 15 residues. Trimming cost V 2 bases and J 7 bases, with 17 bases left between them. The CDR3 is CASSQQPATGTGYTF. The CDR3 DNA reads as TGTGCCAGCAGCCAACAACCTGCCACAGGGACTGGCTACACCTTC.

This chain joins TRBV15 and TRBJ2-5; 10 bases are a match to TRBD2. The CDR3 has 15 amino acids. With V trimmed by 5 bases and J by 5 bases, 8 bases remained unmatched. Looked up from germline, CDR1 is LNHNV and CDR2 is YYDKDF (reference sequence). CDR3 DNA: TGTGCCACCAGCCCAAGCGGGGGGGCCCGGGAGACCCAGTACTTC. Protein: CATSPSGGARETQYF.

CDR3 coding DNA: TGTGCCAGCAGTGACCTTTTACAGGGAACCCACGAGCAGTACTTC. It encodes CASSDLLQGTHEQYF. The V and J genes are TRBV2 and TRBJ2-7; possibly TRBD1 for D (6 bases). The V and J ends lost 3 bases and 5 bases respectively, with 17 bases between them. The CDR3 is 15 amino acids. Per the germline V gene, CDR1 is SNHLY and CDR2 is FYNNEI. The whole variable domain, filled in from reference TRBV2 and TRBJ2-7, reads EPEVTQTPSHQVTQMGQEVILRCVPISNHLYFYWYRQILGQKVEFLVSFYNNEISEKSEIFDDQFSVERPDGSNFTLKIRSTKLEDSAMYFCASSDLLQGTHEQYFGPGTRLTVT.

CDR3 nucleotides: TGTGCCAGCAGCTCAACGACTTACGAGCAGTACTTC. Its translation is CASSSTTYEQYF. The genes are TRBV7-9 and TRBJ2-7; D is unresolved. This CDR3 has 12 amino acids. V dropped 4 bases and J dropped 4 bases, with 8 bases sitting between them. The germline V gene encodes CDR1 SEHNR and CDR2 FQNEAQ (reference sequence).

The V and J genes are TRBV6-1 and TRBJ1-1; tentative D call: TRBD1 (5 bases). The length of the CDR3 is 14 residues. Germline V gene data show CDR1 as MNHNS and CDR2 as SASEGT. Trimming removed 4 bases from V and 4 bases from J, with 13 bases in between. The CDR3 region is CASSGRTNGTEAFF. The DNA of the CDR3 is TGTGCCAGCAGTGGGCGGACAAATGGCACTGAAGCTTTCTTT.

This rearrangement joins TRBV7-3 to TRBJ2-2; D possibly corresponds to TRBD1 (5 bases). The CDR3 consists of 16 residues. Germline-derived CDR1 and CDR2 are SGHTA and FQGTGA. Deletions cut 2 bases from V and 0 bases from J, with 10 bases between. CDR3 region: CASSLLSRANTGELFF. In DNA, the CDR3 is TGTGCCAGCAGCTTACTTTCCAGGGCGAACACCGGGGAGCTGTTTTTT.

The chain combines TRBV28 with TRBJ1-1; D not resolved. The CDR3 totals 16 residues. CDR1 MDHEN and CDR2 SYDVKM come from the germline V gene. V was shortened by 7 bases and J by 3 bases, with 21 bases between the two germline ends. CDR3 DNA sequence: TGTGCCAGCACCCTCTCCGCTCTGATTGGCCACACTGAAGCTTTCTTT. Its translation: CASTLSALIGHTEAFF. Filled out from reference TRBV28 and TRBJ1-1, the complete variable domain reads DVKVTQSSRYLVKRTGEKVFLECVQDMDHENMFWYRQDPGLGLRLIYFSYDVKMKEKGDIPEGYSVSREKKERFSLILESASTNQTSMYLCASTLSALIGHTEAFFGQGTRLTVV.

The chain employs TRBV18 and TRBJ2-3; the D is unclear. This CDR3 region has 14 residues. The V gene lost 4 bases and the J gene lost 2 bases, with 10 bases spanning the gap. Germline V gene lookup returns CDR1 KGHSH and CDR2 LQKENI. CDR3 protein: CASSQSGYTDTQYF. CDR3 coding DNA: TGTGCCAGCTCACAATCCGGGTACACAGATACGCAGTATTTT. Based on the CDR3 plus reference TRBV18 and TRBJ2-3, the full variable domain is NAGVMQNPRHLVRRRGQEARLRCSPMKGHSHVYWYRQLPEEGLKFMVYLQKENIIDESGMPKERFSAEFPKEGPSILRIQQVVRGDSAAYFCASSQSGYTDTQYFGPGTRLTVL.

The V call is TRBV7-9, the J call TRBJ2-1; D unclear. The length of the CDR3 is 15 residues. Germline CDR1 SEHNR, CDR2 FQNEAQ (reference sequence). Deletions cut 2 bases from V and 8 bases from J, with 16 bases between. The CDR3: CASSLFAPVVYEQFF. CDR3 sequence (DNA): TGTGCCAGCAGCTTATTCGCGCCGGTAGTCTATGAGCAGTTCTTC.

CDR3 residues: CAISEVRLAGDPAVSDTQYF. The CDR3 DNA follows: TGTGCCATCAGTGAGGTCCGACTAGCGGGAGATCCTGCCGTCTCAGATACGCAGTATTTT. The chain links TRBV10-3 to TRBJ2-3; 12 bases line up with TRBD2. Trimming cost V 2 bases and J 4 bases; bases outside gene matches: 16. Germline V CDR1 and CDR2: ENHRY, SYGVKD. The CDR3 has 20 amino acids.

The chain combines TRBV15 with TRBJ2-7, with 12 bases aligning to TRBD1. Losses at the gene ends were 3 bases for V and 5 bases for J; bases not matched to a gene: 5. Germline-derived CDR1 and CDR2 are LNHNV and YYDKDF (reference sequence). This CDR3 is built from 15 residues. The CDR3 bases are TGTGCCACCAGCAGGGCCGGGACAGGGGGCCACGAGCAGTACTTC. It specifies CATSRAGTGGHEQYF. Supplemented by reference TRBV15 and TRBJ2-7, the full variable domain reads DAMVIQNPRYQVTQFGKPVTLSCSQTLNHNVMYWYQQKSSQAPKLLFHYYDKDFNNEADTPDNFQSRRPNTSFCFLDIRSPGLGDTAMYLCATSRAGTGGHEQYFGPGTRLTVT.

The chain joins TRBV5-4 to TRBJ2-3; 10 nucleotides match TRBD1. The CDR3 totals 15 residues. V shed 3 bases and J 6 bases; nucleotides not matched to a gene: 7. Germline V gives CDR1 SGHNT, CDR2 YYREEE (reference sequence). CDR3 nucleotide sequence: TGTGCCAGCAGCTGGCAGGGACAGGGGCATGATACGCAGTATTTT. This gives the protein CASSWQGQGHDTQYF.

The CDR3 reads CASRPNRLTSYEQYF. CDR3 DNA: TGTGCCAGCCGCCCCAACAGGTTGACCTCCTACGAGCAGTACTTC. The rearrangement links TRBV6-5 to TRBJ2-7; a weak D match, TRBD1 (5 bases). Trimming took 8 bases from V and 0 from J, leaving 17 bases between them. CDR3 size: 15 residues. CDR1 MNHEY and CDR2 SVGAGI come from the germline V gene.

Here the CDR3 reads CASSKVGQDVRIEQYF. CDR3 nucleotides: TGTGCCAGCAGCAAAGTGGGCCAGGATGTACGCATCGAGCAGTACTTC. J is TRBJ2-7 and V is TRBV21-1; TRBD1 was called by the table and not checked on the DNA. TRBV21-1 corresponds to a pseudogene. This CDR3 region has 16 residues.

This chain connects TRBV6-5 to TRBJ1-1, with a tentative D call TRBD1 (6 bases). With 7 bases removed from V and 2 bases from J, the gap between germline ends came to 14 bases. The CDR3 has 14 residues. Germline lookup yields CDR1 MNHEY and CDR2 SVGAGI. This CDR3 is CASIKGRGNTEAFF. DNA of the CDR3: TGTGCCAGCATCAAGGGCAGGGGAAACACTGAAGCTTTCTTT.

The V call is TRBV2, the J call TRBJ2-1; 16 bases agree with TRBD2. The germline gives CDR1 SNHLY, CDR2 FYNNEI. Germline trimming cut 4 bases from V and 7 bases from J; bases unmatched to any gene: 4. The length of the CDR3 is 16 residues. CDR3 in amino acids: CASSGGTSGGGNEQFF. The CDR3, as DNA: TGTGCCAGCAGTGGCGGGACTAGCGGGGGGGGAAATGAGCAGTTCTTC.

This clone was seen a handful of times. The chain couples TRBV19 to TRBJ1-2; 9 bases fit TRBD1. Looked up from germline, CDR1 is LNHDA and CDR2 is SQIVND (reference sequence). There are 18 residues in the CDR3. V lost 3 bases to trimming and J lost 6 bases; unmatched junction nucleotides: 17. The CDR3 protein is CASSIVRDRENMVHGYTF. CDR3 DNA sequence: TGTGCCAGTAGTATCGTACGGGACAGGGAAAACATGGTTCATGGCTACACCTTC.

The chain couples TRBV2 to TRBJ2-5, with 9 nucleotides matching TRBD2. Germline trimming cut 8 bases from V and 4 bases from J; bases unmatched to any gene: 8. The germline gives CDR1 SNHLY, CDR2 FYNNEI. CDR3 length equals 14 residues. Here the CDR3 DNA reads TGTGCCAGCCACAAAGTACTAGCGGGAGAGACCCAGTACTTC. It specifies CASHKVLAGETQYF.

This clone was seen a single time. The chain joins TRBV18 to TRBJ1-1, with D perhaps TRBD1 (5 bases). Germline V gives CDR1 KGHSH, CDR2 LQKENI. CDR3 length: 15 amino acids. Deletions cut 3 bases from V and 4 bases from J, with 15 bases between. The CDR3 nucleotides read TGTGCCAGCTCACCCCCGATTGGGGGGAGCACTGAAGCTTTCTTT. It yields the protein CASSPPIGGSTEAFF.

V is TRBV9 and J is TRBJ2-5; 14 nucleotides agree with TRBD2. The CDR3 consists of 16 residues. With V trimmed by 4 bases and J by 5 bases, 7 bases remained unmatched. Germline V gene lookup returns CDR1 SGDLS and CDR2 YYNGEE. CDR3 DNA: TGTGCCAGCAGCTCCAGACTAGCGGGGGGGGTGGAGACCCAGTACTTC. This gives the protein CASSSRLAGGVETQYF. Together with reference TRBV9 and TRBJ2-5, the CDR3 gives the full variable domain: DSGVTQTPKHLITATGQRVTLRCSPRSGDLSVYWYQQSLDQGLQFLIQYYNGEERAKGNILERFSAQQFPDLHSELNLSSLELGDSALYFCASSSRLAGGVETQYFGPGTRLLVL.

The chain couples TRBV5-5 to TRBJ1-2; TRBD1 matches at 7 bases. This CDR3 is built from 19 residues. Germline V gene data show CDR1 as SGHKS and CDR2 as YYEKEE (reference sequence). J was trimmed by 0 bases and V by 0 bases; bases with no gene match: 14. The CDR3 is CASSLVGSGTAPPNYGYTF. CDR3 coding DNA: TGTGCCAGCAGCTTGGTTGGATCCGGGACAGCGCCCCCTAACTATGGCTACACCTTC.

This chain joins TRBV2 and TRBJ1-1, with no clear D. The CDR3 consists of 13 residues. Trimming removed 2 bases from V and 1 base from J, with 5 bases in between. Germline V gene lookup returns CDR1 SNHLY and CDR2 FYNNEI. The CDR3 DNA reads TGTGCCAGCAGTGAATTCGGGAACACTGAAGCTTTCTTT. Translated: CASSEFGNTEAFF.

The V gene is TRBV30, the J gene TRBJ1-2; 9 bases agree with TRBD1. After removal of 4 bases from V and 4 bases from J, the junction contained 7 bases not matched to a gene. This CDR3 comprises 14 residues. Germline V CDR1 and CDR2: GTSNPN, SVGIG (reference sequence). The CDR3 DNA reads as TGTGCCTGGAACAGGGGGCCGGAGATCTATGGCTACACCTTC. Its translation is CAWNRGPEIYGYTF.

V and J are TRBV11-2 and TRBJ2-7, with 7 bases fitting TRBD1. Germline CDR1 reads SGHAT; CDR2 reads FQNNGV. The CDR3 consists of 14 residues. After removal of 5 bases from V and 2 bases from J, the junction contained 6 bases not matched to a gene. The CDR3 nucleotides are TGTGCCAGCAGCCGATCAGACAGGGCCTACGAGCAGTACTTC. Translating it yields CASSRSDRAYEQYF.

This rearrangement joins TRBV7-6 to TRBJ2-3; 10 nucleotides line up with TRBD2. V lost 1 base and J lost 6; bases outside the gene matches: 10. This CDR3 is built from 17 residues. In germline, CDR1 is SGHVS, CDR2 FNYEAQ. CDR3 nucleotide sequence: TGTGCCAGCAGCTTAGGGGCTAGCGGGAGCGTGCGGGATACGCAGTATTTT. This encodes CASSLGASGSVRDTQYF.

The rearrangement joins TRBV30 to TRBJ2-7; 7 bases are shared with TRBD1. The CDR3 runs to 13 residues. Germline lookup yields CDR1 GTSNPN and CDR2 SVGIG (reference sequence). V lost 4 bases and J lost 0; bases outside the gene matches: 3. CDR3 sequence: CAWNRGPSYEQYF. CDR3 sequence (DNA): TGTGCCTGGAACAGGGGTCCCTCCTACGAGCAGTACTTC.

Only one count was recorded for this clone. The V gene is TRBV5-6, the J gene TRBJ1-1, with TRBD1 matching 9 bases. After removal of 4 bases from V and 1 base from J, the junction contained 5 bases not matched to a gene. Germline CDR1 and CDR2: SGHDT and YYEEEE. This CDR3 is built from 15 residues. The CDR3 loop reads CASSLTGGPNTEAFF. CDR3 nucleotide sequence: TGTGCCAGCAGCCTTACAGGGGGCCCGAACACTGAAGCTTTCTTT.